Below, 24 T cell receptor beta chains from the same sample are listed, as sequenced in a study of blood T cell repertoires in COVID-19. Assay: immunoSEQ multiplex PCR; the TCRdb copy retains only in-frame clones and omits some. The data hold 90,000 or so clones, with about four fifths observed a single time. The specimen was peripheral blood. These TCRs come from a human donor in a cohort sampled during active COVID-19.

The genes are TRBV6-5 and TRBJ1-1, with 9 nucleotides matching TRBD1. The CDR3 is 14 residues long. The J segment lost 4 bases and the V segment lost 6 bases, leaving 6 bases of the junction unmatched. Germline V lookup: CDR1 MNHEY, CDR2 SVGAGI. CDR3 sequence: CASSPDRGITEAFF. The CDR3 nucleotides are TGTGCCAGCAGCCCCGACAGGGGGATCACTGAAGCTTTCTTT.

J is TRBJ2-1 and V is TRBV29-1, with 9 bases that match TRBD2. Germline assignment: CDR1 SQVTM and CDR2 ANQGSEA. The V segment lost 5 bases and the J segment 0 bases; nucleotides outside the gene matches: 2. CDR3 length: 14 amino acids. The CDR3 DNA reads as TGCAGCGTTTTTAGCGGGAGCTCCTACAATGAGCAGTTCTTC. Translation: CSVFSGSSYNEQFF.

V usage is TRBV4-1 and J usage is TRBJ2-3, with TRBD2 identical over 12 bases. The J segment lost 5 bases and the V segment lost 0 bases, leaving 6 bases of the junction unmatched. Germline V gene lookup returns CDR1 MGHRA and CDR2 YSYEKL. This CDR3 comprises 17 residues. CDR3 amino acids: CASSQERLAGVKDTQYF. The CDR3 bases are TGCGCCAGCAGCCAAGAACGACTAGCGGGAGTGAAAGATACGCAGTATTTT.

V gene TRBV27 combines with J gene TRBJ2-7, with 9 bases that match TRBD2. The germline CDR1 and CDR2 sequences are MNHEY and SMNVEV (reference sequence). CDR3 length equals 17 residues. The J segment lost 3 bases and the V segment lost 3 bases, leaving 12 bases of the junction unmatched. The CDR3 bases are TGTGCCAGCAGTTTTTTCTTTGGCGGGAGGGCCCTCTACGAGCAGTACTTC. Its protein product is CASSFFFGGRALYEQYF.

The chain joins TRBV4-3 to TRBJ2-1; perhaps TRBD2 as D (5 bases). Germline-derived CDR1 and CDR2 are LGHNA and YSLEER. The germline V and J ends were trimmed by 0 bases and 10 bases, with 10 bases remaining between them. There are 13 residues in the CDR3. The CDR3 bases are TGCGCCAGCAGCCAAGATTGGAGCGGCGAGCAGTTCTTC. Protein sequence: CASSQDWSGEQFF.

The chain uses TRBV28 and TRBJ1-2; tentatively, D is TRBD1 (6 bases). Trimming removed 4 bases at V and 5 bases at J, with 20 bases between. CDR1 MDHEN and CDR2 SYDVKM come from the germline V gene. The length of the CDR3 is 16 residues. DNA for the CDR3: TGTGCCAGCAGTTCCTTAGGCAGGGGCGGGGGATATGGCTACACCTTC. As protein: CASSSLGRGGGYGYTF.

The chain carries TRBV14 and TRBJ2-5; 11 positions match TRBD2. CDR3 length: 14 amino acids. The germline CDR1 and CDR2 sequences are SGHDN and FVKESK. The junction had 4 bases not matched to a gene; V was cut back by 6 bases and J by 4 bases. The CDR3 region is CASSPTSGIETQYF. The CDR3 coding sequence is TGTGCCAGCAGTCCGACTAGCGGGATAGAGACCCAGTACTTC. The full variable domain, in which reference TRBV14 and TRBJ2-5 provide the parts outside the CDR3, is EAGVTQFPSHSVIEKGQTVTLRCDPISGHDNLYWYRRVMGKEIKFLLHFVKESKQDESGMPNNRFLAERTGGTYSTLKVQPAELEDSGVYFCASSPTSGIETQYFGPGTRLLVL.

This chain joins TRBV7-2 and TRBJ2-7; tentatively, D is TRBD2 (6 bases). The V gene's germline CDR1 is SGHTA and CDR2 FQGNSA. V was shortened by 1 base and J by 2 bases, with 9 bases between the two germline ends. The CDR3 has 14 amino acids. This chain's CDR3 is CASSLDGSPYEQYF. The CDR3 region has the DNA TGTGCCAGCAGCTTAGACGGGAGCCCCTACGAGCAGTACTTC. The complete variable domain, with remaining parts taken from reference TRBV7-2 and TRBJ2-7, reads GAGVSQSPSNKVTEKGKDVELRCDPISGHTALYWYRQSLGQGLEFLIYFQGNSAPDKSGLPSDRFSAERTGGSVSTLTIQRTQQEDSAVYLCASSLDGSPYEQYFGPGTRLTVT.

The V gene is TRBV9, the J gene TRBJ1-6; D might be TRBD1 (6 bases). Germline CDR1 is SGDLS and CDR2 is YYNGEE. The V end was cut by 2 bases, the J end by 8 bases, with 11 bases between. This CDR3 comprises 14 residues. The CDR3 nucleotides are TGTGCCAGCAGCGTCCAGGGGTATGATTCACCCCTCCACTTT. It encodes CASSVQGYDSPLHF. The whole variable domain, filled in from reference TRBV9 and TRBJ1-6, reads DSGVTQTPKHLITATGQRVTLRCSPRSGDLSVYWYQQSLDQGLQFLIQYYNGEERAKGNILERFSAQQFPDLHSELNLSSLELGDSALYFCASSVQGYDSPLHFGNGTRLTVT.

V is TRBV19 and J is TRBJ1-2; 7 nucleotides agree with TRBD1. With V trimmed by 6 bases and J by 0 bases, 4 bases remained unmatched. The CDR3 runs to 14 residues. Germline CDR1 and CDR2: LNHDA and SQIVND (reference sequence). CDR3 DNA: TGTGCCAGTAGGAGACAGGGAGCTAACTATGGCTACACCTTC. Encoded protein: CASRRQGANYGYTF.

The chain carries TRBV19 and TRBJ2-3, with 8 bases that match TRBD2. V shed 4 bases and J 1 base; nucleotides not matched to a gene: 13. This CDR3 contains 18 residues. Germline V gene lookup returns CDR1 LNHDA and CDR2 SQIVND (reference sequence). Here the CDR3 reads CASSTPRLSGSGTDTQYF. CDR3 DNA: TGTGCCAGTAGTACCCCACGACTAAGCGGGAGTGGCACAGATACGCAGTATTTT.

The CDR3 DNA follows: TGTGCCAGCAGCCCAGGCGGGAGCCTCGAGCAGTACTTC. Amino acids: CASSPGGSLEQYF. The chain combines TRBV7-2 with TRBJ2-7, with 7 bases aligning to TRBD2. Trimming at V came to 5 bases and at J to 6 bases, leaving 7 bases not matched to a gene. In germline, CDR1 is SGHTA, CDR2 FQGNSA. The CDR3 spans 13 residues. Supplemented by reference TRBV7-2 and TRBJ2-7, the full variable domain reads GAGVSQSPSNKVTEKGKDVELRCDPISGHTALYWYRQSLGQGLEFLIYFQGNSAPDKSGLPSDRFSAERTGGSVSTLTIQRTQQEDSAVYLCASSPGGSLEQYFGPGTRLTVT.

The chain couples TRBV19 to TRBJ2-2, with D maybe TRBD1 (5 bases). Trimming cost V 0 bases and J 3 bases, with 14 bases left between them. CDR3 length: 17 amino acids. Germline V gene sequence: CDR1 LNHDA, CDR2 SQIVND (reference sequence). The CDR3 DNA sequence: TGTGCCAGTAGTATAGAGCTAGGGGCAGAATACACCGGGGAGCTGTTTTTT. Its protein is CASSIELGAEYTGELFF.

CDR3 in amino acids: CASSLVPTGYNSPLHF. The CDR3 DNA reads TGTGCCAGCAGCTTAGTGCCAACAGGGTATAATTCACCCCTCCACTTT. V usage is TRBV7-8 and J usage is TRBJ1-6, with D perhaps TRBD1 (6 bases). The CDR3 is 16 residues long. With 1 base removed from V and 4 bases from J, the gap between germline ends came to 11 bases. Germline V lookup: CDR1 SGHVS, CDR2 FQNEAQ.

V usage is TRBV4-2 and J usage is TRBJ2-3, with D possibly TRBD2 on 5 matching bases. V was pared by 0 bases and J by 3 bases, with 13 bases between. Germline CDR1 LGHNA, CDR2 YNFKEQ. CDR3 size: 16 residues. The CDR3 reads CASSQDLEGGTDTQYF. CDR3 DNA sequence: TGTGCCAGCAGCCAAGATCTCGAGGGTGGAACAGATACGCAGTATTTT.

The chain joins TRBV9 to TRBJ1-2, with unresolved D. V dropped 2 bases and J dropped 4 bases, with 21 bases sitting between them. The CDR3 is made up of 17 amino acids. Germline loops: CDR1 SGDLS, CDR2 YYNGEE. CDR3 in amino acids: CASSVYPEAGKLYGYTF. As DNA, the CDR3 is TGTGCCAGCAGCGTCTACCCCGAGGCGGGGAAACTCTATGGCTACACCTTC.

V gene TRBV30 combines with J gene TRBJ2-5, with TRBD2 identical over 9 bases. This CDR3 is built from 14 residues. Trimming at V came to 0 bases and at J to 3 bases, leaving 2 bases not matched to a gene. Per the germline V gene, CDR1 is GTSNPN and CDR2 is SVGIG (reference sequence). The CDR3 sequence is CAWSVLAGKETQYF. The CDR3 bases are TGTGCCTGGAGTGTTCTAGCGGGAAAAGAGACCCAGTACTTC.

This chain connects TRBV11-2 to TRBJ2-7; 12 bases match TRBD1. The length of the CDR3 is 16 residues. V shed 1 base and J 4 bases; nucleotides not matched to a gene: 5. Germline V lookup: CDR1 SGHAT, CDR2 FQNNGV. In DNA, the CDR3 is TGTGCCAGCAGCTTAGCCGGGACAGGGGGCCAATACGAGCAGTACTTC. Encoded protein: CASSLAGTGGQYEQYF.

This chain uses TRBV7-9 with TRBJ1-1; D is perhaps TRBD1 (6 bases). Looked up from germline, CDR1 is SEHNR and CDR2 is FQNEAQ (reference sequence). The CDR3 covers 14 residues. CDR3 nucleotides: TGTGCAGACCGGGACACCGCTCCGAACACTGAAGCTTTCTTT. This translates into CADRDTAPNTEAFF.

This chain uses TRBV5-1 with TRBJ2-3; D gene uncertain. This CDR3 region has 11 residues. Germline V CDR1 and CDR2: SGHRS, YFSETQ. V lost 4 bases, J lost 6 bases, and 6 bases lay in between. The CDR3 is CASSIGDTQYF. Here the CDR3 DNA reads TGCGCCAGCAGCATCGGGGATACGCAGTATTTT.

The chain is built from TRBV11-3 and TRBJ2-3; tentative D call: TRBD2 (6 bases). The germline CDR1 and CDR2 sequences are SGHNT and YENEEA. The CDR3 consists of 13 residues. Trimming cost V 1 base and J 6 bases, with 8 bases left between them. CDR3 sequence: CASSLAGEDTQYF. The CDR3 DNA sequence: TGTGCCAGCAGCTTAGCGGGAGAGGATACGCAGTATTTT.

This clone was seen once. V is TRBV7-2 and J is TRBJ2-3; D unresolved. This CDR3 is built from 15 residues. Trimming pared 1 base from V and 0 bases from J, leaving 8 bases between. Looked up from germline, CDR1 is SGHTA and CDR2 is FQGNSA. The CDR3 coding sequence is TGTGCCAGCAGCTTAGGTTCTACCAGCACAGATACGCAGTATTTT. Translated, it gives CASSLGSTSTDTQYF.

In DNA form, the CDR3 reads TGTGCCACCCGGGGAGTGGGGGATACGCAGTATTTT. This gives the protein CATRGVGDTQYF. The chain combines TRBV24-1 with TRBJ2-3; perhaps TRBD2 as D (5 bases). The germline V gene encodes CDR1 KGHDR and CDR2 SFDVKD. The CDR3 is 12 residues long. Between the trimmed V and J ends, which lost 9 bases and 6 bases, there was a span of 12 bases.

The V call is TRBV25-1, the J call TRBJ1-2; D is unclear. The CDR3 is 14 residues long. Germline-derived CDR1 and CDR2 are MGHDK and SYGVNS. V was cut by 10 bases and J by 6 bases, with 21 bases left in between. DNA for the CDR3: TGTGCCACCGAGTTGCTGGAAAAGCGAAATGGCTACACCTTC. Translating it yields CATELLEKRNGYTF.